The 28 T cell receptor beta chains below all came from one sample that was sequenced in a study of blood T cell repertoires in COVID-19. TCRdb's copy holds only in-frame clones and misses some; the assay was immunoSEQ multiplex PCR. Here the sample spans fewer than 250,000 clones, 75% to 85% being singletons. Sequencing was carried out using PBMCs or T cells enriched from blood (not recorded which). These receptors were taken from a woman aged 45-65 years with acute COVID-19.

The chain carries TRBV4-1 and TRBJ2-2; the match to TRBD2 covers 7 bases. The CDR3 sequence is 16 residues long. Germline CDR1 reads MGHRA; CDR2 reads YSYEKL. Losses at the gene ends were 1 base for V and 5 bases for J; bases not matched to a gene: 7. The CDR3 DNA follows: TGCGCCAGCAGCCAAGCGGTCGGGGGGAATACCGGGGAGCTGTTTTTT. The encoded protein is CASSQAVGGNTGELFF.

This chain connects TRBV10-2 to TRBJ1-4; 7 positions match TRBD1. Germline CDR1 reads WSHSY; CDR2 reads SAAADI. Trimming at V came to 3 bases and at J to 3 bases, leaving 4 bases not matched to a gene. The CDR3 totals 15 residues. The CDR3 DNA follows: TGCGCCAGCAGTGACCGGGACAGTCCTAATGAAAAACTGTTTTTT. Amino acid sequence: CASSDRDSPNEKLFF.

This chain connects TRBV3-1 (or the pseudogene TRBV3-2) to TRBJ1-3, with a possible D match to TRBD1 (6 bases). This CDR3 contains 14 residues. Trimming took 3 bases from V and 6 from J, leaving 12 bases between them. Germline V lookup: CDR1 LGHDT, CDR2 YNNKEL (reference sequence). The CDR3 sequence: CASSQVRDINTIYF. As DNA, the CDR3 is TGTGCCAGCAGCCAGGTTAGGGACATAAACACCATATATTTT.

The V and J genes are TRBV6-7 and TRBJ2-2; weak D call: TRBD1 (6 bases). TRBV6-7 is an ORF, and what it does is uncertain. V lost 6 bases and J 7 bases, leaving 18 bases between the germline ends. The CDR3 is made up of 15 amino acids. The CDR3 spells CASSEQGAVVGELFF. The CDR3 DNA reads as TGTGCCAGCAGCGAACAGGGTGCGGTGGTCGGGGAGCTGTTTTTT.

This clone is a singleton in its sample. The rearrangement links TRBV5-1 to TRBJ1-1; D remains unclear. The V gene lost 2 bases and the J gene lost 6 bases, with 8 bases spanning the gap. The CDR3 loop spans 12 amino acids. Germline CDR1 and CDR2: SGHRS and YFSETQ. In nucleotides, the CDR3 is TGCGCCAGCAGCTTAGGGAGGGCTGAAGCTTTCTTT. This sequence encodes CASSLGRAEAFF.

In its sample, this clone was seen many times. This chain links TRBV28 with TRBJ2-7, with 7 bases identical to TRBD1. With V trimmed by 7 bases and J by 9 bases, 12 bases remained unmatched. Germline V gene sequence: CDR1 MDHEN, CDR2 SYDVKM. There are 13 residues in the CDR3. The DNA for the CDR3 is TGTGCCAGCACCCCCGCGACAGGGCCAAGGCAGTACGTC. Translation: CASTPATGPRQYV.

The chain has TRBV27 and TRBJ1-2; D unclear. The V end was cut by 3 bases, the J end by 4 bases, with 9 bases between. This CDR3 has 13 residues. Germline lookup yields CDR1 MNHEY and CDR2 SMNVEV (reference sequence). The CDR3 DNA is TGTGCCAGCAGTTTTCAGGCTTCCTATGGCTACACCTTC. As protein: CASSFQASYGYTF.

This clone came up a few times. The rearrangement uses TRBV27 and TRBJ1-5, with 9 positions matching TRBD1. V lost 6 bases to trimming and J lost 4 bases; unmatched junction nucleotides: 4. The CDR3 is made up of 14 amino acids. The germline V gene encodes CDR1 MNHEY and CDR2 SMNVEV (reference sequence). The CDR3 sequence is CASRWTGENQPQHF. The CDR3 nucleotides are TGTGCCAGCAGGTGGACAGGGGAGAATCAGCCCCAGCATTTT.

CDR3: CAWSGGVPDTQYF. As DNA, the CDR3 is TGTGCCTGGAGTGGGGGAGTTCCAGATACGCAGTATTTT. V is TRBV30 and J is TRBJ2-3; weak D call: TRBD2 (5 bases). V gave up 1 base and J gave up 4 bases, with 9 bases separating them. Germline loops: CDR1 GTSNPN, CDR2 SVGIG (reference sequence). This CDR3 region has 13 residues.

This sequence joins TRBV19 and TRBJ1-5; TRBD1 matches 11 bases. The CDR3 spans 16 residues. Germline V CDR1 and CDR2: LNHDA, SQIVND (reference sequence). J was trimmed by 5 bases and V by 5 bases; bases with no gene match: 8. CDR3 residues: CASSPGGDRGYQPQHF. As DNA, the CDR3 is TGTGCCAGTAGTCCTGGAGGGGACAGGGGGTATCAGCCCCAGCATTTT.

V and J are TRBV9 and TRBJ2-2; a weak D match, TRBD2 (6 bases). The length of the CDR3 is 14 residues. V gave up 2 bases and J gave up 7 bases, with 12 bases separating them. The V gene's germline CDR1 is SGDLS and CDR2 YYNGEE. The CDR3 region is CASSVVQEGGELFF. DNA for the CDR3: TGTGCCAGCAGCGTCGTACAGGAGGGCGGGGAGCTGTTTTTT.

This rearrangement joins TRBV2 to TRBJ1-5; D is perhaps TRBD1 (6 bases). Germline assignment: CDR1 SNHLY and CDR2 FYNNEI. This CDR3 region has 13 residues. The germline V and J ends were trimmed by 11 bases and 6 bases, with 17 bases remaining between them. CDR3 sequence reads: CAGQQGSGQPQHF. The CDR3 DNA is TGTGCCGGGCAACAGGGCTCAGGTCAGCCCCAGCATTTT.

This chain uses TRBV12-3 or TRBV12-4 with TRBJ1-2; no clear D. V lost 7 bases and J 1 base, leaving 10 bases between the germline ends. This CDR3 has 13 residues. The CDR3 nucleotides read TGTGCCAGCACCTCAGAATTTAACTATGGCTACACCTTC. The encoded protein is CASTSEFNYGYTF.

The chain recombines TRBV5-1 with TRBJ1-1, with 8 bases matching TRBD1. Germline assignment: CDR1 SGHRS and CDR2 YFSETQ. The CDR3 is made up of 14 amino acids. The trim removed 2 bases at V and 4 bases at J, leaving 4 bases unmatched. CDR3 protein: CASSFPGQGTEAFF. The CDR3 nucleotides read TGCGCCAGCAGCTTCCCCGGACAGGGCACTGAAGCTTTCTTT.

V and J are TRBV5-1 and TRBJ2-3; 8 bases match TRBD1. J was trimmed by 0 bases and V by 4 bases; bases with no gene match: 7. This CDR3 is built from 16 residues. Germline V gene data show CDR1 as SGHRS and CDR2 as YFSETQ. CDR3 coding DNA: TGCGCCAGCAGCAGTATCAGGGGGCAAAGCACAGATACGCAGTATTTT. It is translated as CASSSIRGQSTDTQYF.

The gene calls are TRBV5-1 and TRBJ1-2; a possible D gene is TRBD1 (5 bases). Germline CDR1 is SGHRS and CDR2 is YFSETQ. The CDR3 totals 14 residues. Trimming took off 7 bases at V and 4 bases at J, with 17 bases between the two ends. The CDR3 DNA is TGCGCCAGCGGTCTTACAGGAGCAGCCTATGGCTACACCTTC. It yields the protein CASGLTGAAYGYTF.

V gene TRBV27 combines with J gene TRBJ1-1; D gene uncertain. V was cut by 5 bases and J by 5 bases, with 18 bases left in between. The CDR3 is 15 amino acids. Germline CDR1 reads MNHEY; CDR2 reads SMNVEV (reference sequence). The CDR3, as DNA: TGTGCCAGCAGTCCCCGGGTAGGTCCGACGACTGAAGCTTTCTTT. It codes for CASSPRVGPTTEAFF.

The chain links TRBV6-4 to TRBJ2-2; TRBD2 aligns across 7 bases. Germline lookup yields CDR1 MRHNA and CDR2 SNTAGT. Germline trimming cut 2 bases from V and 3 bases from J; bases unmatched to any gene: 0. The CDR3 extends over 14 amino acids. The CDR3 DNA reads as TGTGCCAGCAGTGACGGGGGGGACACCGGGGAGCTGTTTTTT. Protein: CASSDGGDTGELFF.

The rearrangement joins TRBV5-1 to TRBJ1-1; tentatively, D is TRBD1 (6 bases). Germline lookup yields CDR1 SGHRS and CDR2 YFSETQ. This CDR3 has 14 amino acids. The V gene lost 4 bases and the J gene lost 1 base, with 11 bases spanning the gap. The CDR3 DNA reads as TGCGCCAGCAGCCTTCTAGGGGGGAACACTGAAGCTTTCTTT. It specifies CASSLLGGNTEAFF. Based on the CDR3 plus reference TRBV5-1 and TRBJ1-1, the full variable domain is KAGVTQTPRYLIKTRGQQVTLSCSPISGHRSVSWYQQTPGQGLQFLFEYFSETQRNKGNFPGRFSGRQFSNSRSEMNVSTLELGDSALYLCASSLLGGNTEAFFGQGTRLTVV.

CDR3 sequence: CASSDYRETDTQYF. The CDR3 nucleotides are TGTGCCAGCAGTGACTACAGGGAGACTGATACGCAGTATTTT. This rearrangement joins TRBV2 to TRBJ2-3, with a weak D call TRBD1 (6 bases). Trimming stripped 3 bases from V and 6 bases from J, with 13 bases between. The CDR3 covers 14 residues. The germline V gene has CDR1 SNHLY and CDR2 FYNNEI.

This chain connects TRBV5-1 to TRBJ1-1, with D possibly being TRBD1 (5 bases). Per the germline V gene, CDR1 is SGHRS and CDR2 is YFSETQ. The CDR3 is 14 residues long. V lost 2 bases, J lost 8 bases, and 16 bases lay in between. Written as DNA, the CDR3 is TGCGCCAGCAGCTTTTTGGGAGGGAGACAGGAAGCTTTCTTT. It encodes CASSFLGGRQEAFF.

V gene TRBV28 combines with J gene TRBJ1-1; D is perhaps TRBD1 (6 bases). The CDR3 runs to 14 residues. The V and J ends lost 8 bases and 0 bases respectively, with 13 bases between them. Looked up from germline, CDR1 is MDHEN and CDR2 is SYDVKM. The CDR3 loop reads CASFKGGVNTEAFF. As DNA, the CDR3 is TGTGCCAGCTTCAAGGGGGGGGTGAACACTGAAGCTTTCTTT.

The J gene is TRBJ1-2, the V gene TRBV19, with 9 nucleotides matching TRBD1. The CDR3 runs to 16 residues. V lost 7 bases, J lost 6 bases, and 15 bases stayed unmatched. Germline CDR1 and CDR2: LNHDA and SQIVND (reference sequence). The CDR3 is CASNVLPGQGWDGYTF. In DNA form, the CDR3 reads TGTGCCAGTAACGTTCTTCCGGGACAGGGTTGGGATGGCTACACCTTC.

V usage is TRBV6-5 and J usage is TRBJ2-7; 9 bases are shared with TRBD1. This CDR3 is built from 13 residues. CDR1 is MNHEY and CDR2 is SVGAGI in the germline V gene. With V trimmed by 6 bases and J by 1 base, 1 base remained unmatched. CDR3: CASRGTGSYEQYV. CDR3 nucleotide sequence: TGTGCCAGCAGGGGGACAGGGTCCTACGAGCAGTACGTC.

V is TRBV11-2 and J is TRBJ1-2, with no clear D. The V and J ends lost 4 bases and 2 bases respectively, with 5 bases between them. The CDR3 length is 12 residues. Germline V CDR1 and CDR2: SGHAT, FQNNGV. CDR3 coding DNA: TGTGCCAGCAGCTACTCCAACTATGGCTACACCTTC. This encodes CASSYSNYGYTF.

This chain links TRBV11-2 with TRBJ1-1, with a weak D call TRBD1 (5 bases). CDR1 and CDR2 from the germline V gene are SGHAT and FQNNGV. This CDR3 contains 16 residues. V was clipped by 5 bases and J by 5 bases, with 21 bases between them. The CDR3 loop is CASSRGGGSLWTEAFF. The DNA for the CDR3 is TGTGCCAGCAGCCGCGGGGGGGGGTCTTTGTGGACTGAAGCTTTCTTT.

The chain has TRBV7-2 and TRBJ2-1, with a weak D call TRBD1 (6 bases). Deletions cut 5 bases from V and 0 bases from J, with 11 bases between. Germline V gene data show CDR1 as SGHTA and CDR2 as FQGNSA. The length of the CDR3 is 15 residues. For the CDR3, the DNA is TGTGCCAGCAGCAGGGGACAAAGCTCCTACAATGAGCAGTTCTTC. Its translation is CASSRGQSSYNEQFF. Supplemented by reference TRBV7-2 and TRBJ2-1, the full variable domain reads GAGVSQSPSNKVTEKGKDVELRCDPISGHTALYWYRQSLGQGLEFLIYFQGNSAPDKSGLPSDRFSAERTGGSVSTLTIQRTQQEDSAVYLCASSRGQSSYNEQFFGPGTRLTVL.

There are a few counts of this clone. The chain carries TRBV5-1 and TRBJ2-5, with 7 bases fitting TRBD1. The CDR3 is 15 residues long. Germline-derived CDR1 and CDR2 are SGHRS and YFSETQ. J was trimmed by 5 bases and V by 3 bases; bases with no gene match: 10. CDR3 nucleotide sequence: TGCGCCAGCAGCTCCACCGGGACAGTGGTCGAGACCCAGTACTTC. It yields the protein CASSSTGTVVETQYF.